Below, 8 T cell receptor beta chains from the same sample are listed, as sequenced in a study of cytomegalovirus exposure and HLA in healthy donors. The protocol was immunoSEQ multiplex PCR, while the TCRdb copy is restricted to in-frame clones and leaves out a portion. The table shows under 85,000 clones, with 94% occurring only once. Sequencing was carried out using PBMCs. The receptors derive from a woman under 30 in good health and CMV-seronegative.

This chain joins TRBV6-4 and TRBJ1-1, with D perhaps TRBD1 (5 bases). CDR1 MRHNA and CDR2 SNTAGT come from the germline V gene. The CDR3 is 13 residues long. With 4 bases removed from V and 7 bases from J, the gap between germline ends came to 13 bases. CDR3 loop: CASSASDRGEAFF. The CDR3 coding sequence is TGTGCCAGCAGTGCCTCAGACAGAGGTGAAGCTTTCTTT.

The genes are TRBV7-9 and TRBJ1-1; D may be TRBD1 (6 bases). Trimming took off 1 base at V and 1 base at J, with 10 bases between the two ends. Germline values: CDR1 SEHNR, CDR2 FQNEAQ (reference sequence). The CDR3 is 15 residues long. As DNA, the CDR3 is TGTGCCAGCAGCTTAGACGGGGGGCCGAACACTGAAGCTTTCTTT. Protein product: CASSLDGGPNTEAFF.

The chain employs TRBV27 and TRBJ2-7; TRBD2 aligns across 9 bases. Germline lookup yields CDR1 MNHEY and CDR2 SMNVEV (reference sequence). Trimming removed 1 base from V and 6 bases from J; junction bases left unmatched: 7. The CDR3 has 15 amino acids. This chain's CDR3 is CASSLLASGILEQYF. The CDR3 DNA sequence: TGTGCCAGCAGTTTATTGGCTAGCGGGATTCTCGAGCAGTACTTC.

This chain connects TRBV18 to TRBJ2-7; TRBD2 aligns across 12 bases. Losses at the gene ends were 5 bases for V and 4 bases for J; bases not matched to a gene: 6. Per the germline V gene, CDR1 is KGHSH and CDR2 is LQKENI. The CDR3 is 15 amino acids. The CDR3 reads CASSEGLAGMYEQYF. CDR3 nucleotide sequence: TGTGCCAGCTCAGAAGGACTAGCGGGAATGTACGAGCAGTACTTC.

This chain connects TRBV29-1 to TRBJ1-1; D unclear. This CDR3 has 12 residues. The V and J ends lost 5 bases and 2 bases respectively, with 9 bases between them. In germline, CDR1 is SQVTM, CDR2 ANQGSEA. The CDR3 loop reads CSVLLFNTEAFF. DNA of the CDR3: TGCAGCGTTTTACTTTTTAACACTGAAGCTTTCTTT.

The chain joins TRBV29-1 to TRBJ1-5; unclear D gene. The CDR3 length is 15 residues. Germline V gene data show CDR1 as SQVTM and CDR2 as ANQGSEA. V dropped 2 bases and J dropped 0 bases, with 11 bases sitting between them. This chain's CDR3 is CSVERQDYSNQPQHF. CDR3 sequence (DNA): TGCAGCGTTGAACGGCAGGACTATAGCAATCAGCCCCAGCATTTT. Combining the CDR3 with reference TRBV29-1 and TRBJ1-5 gives the whole variable domain SAVISQKPSRDICQRGTSLTIQCQVDSQVTMMFWYRQQPGQSLTLIATANQGSEATYESGFVIDKFPISRPNLTFSTLTVSNMSPEDSSIYLCSVERQDYSNQPQHFGDGTRLSIL.

The chain combines TRBV6-6 with TRBJ1-2; 8 nucleotides agree with TRBD1. The germline gives CDR1 MNHNY, CDR2 SVGAGI (reference sequence). The junction had 14 bases not matched to a gene; V was cut back by 6 bases and J by 5 bases. CDR3 length equals 16 residues. CDR3 bases: TGTGCCAGCAGGACAACAGGGGGAACGACAATATATGGCTACACCTTC. As protein: CASRTTGGTTIYGYTF.

The chain has TRBV7-2 and TRBJ1-2, with 7 positions matching TRBD1. The junction had 16 bases not matched to a gene; V was cut back by 1 base and J by 8 bases. This CDR3 contains 17 residues. Germline V lookup: CDR1 SGHTA, CDR2 FQGNSA. In nucleotides, the CDR3 is TGTGCCAGCAGCTTAGACGCCGGCGGGACAGACTTAGGCGGCTACACCTTC. Translation gives CASSLDAGGTDLGGYTF.